This record covers a single TCR beta chain. The target antigen is unknown. CDR1 is SNHLY, CDR2 FYNNEI, per germline. The CDR3 length is 13 residues. V lost 11 bases and J 2 bases, leaving 15 bases between the germline ends. The sample originates from a study of blood T cells in healthy people across ages. A second about 7 to 12 cycle PCR used barcoded and J-beta primers. TCRdb reprocessed the 5' RACE reads with MiXCR, giving one entry per CDR3 protein. The repertoire includes 750,000 to 950,000 distinct CDR3 sequences, approximately 55% of them detected once, and about 42% sits in the top ten. Overall study findings and caveats: Naive and antigen-experienced cells could not be conclusively compared, given unsorted PBMCs. As naive T cell percentage varied, TCR beta diversity correlated strongly with it. Older individuals had lower TCR beta diversity per million T cells (the decline was roughly linear).

Sequencing used blood. The chain has TRBV2 and TRBJ2-5, with D unresolved. The sequence derives from a man older than 75 in good health. CDR3 DNA sequence: TGTGCCTCCACCCTGTACACTCAAGAGACCCAGTACTTC. Its translation is CASTLYTQETQYF. Complete variable domain (other parts from reference TRBV2 and TRBJ2-5): EPEVTQTPSHQVTQMGQEVILRCVPISNHLYFYWYRQILGQKVEFLVSFYNNEISEKSEIFDDQFSVERPDGSNFTLKIRSTKLEDSAMYFCASTLYTQETQYFGPGTRLLVL.